This T cell receptor beta chain was documented in a study of T cells in Graves' hyperthyroidism and ophthalmopathy. There were TCR beta CDR3 regions amplified from RNA transcripts. HTBI primers were employed in a first-round RT-PCR of the TCR CDR3. TCRdb ran MiXCR on the multiplex PCR reads and lists one entry per CDR3 protein. Of around 620,000 distinct CDR3 sequences listed, roughly 50% are singletons. Lactation, pregnancy, other autoimmune disease or uncontrolled infection excluded patients. V gave up 2 bases and J gave up 9 bases, with 10 bases separating them. The CDR3 covers 12 residues. In germline, CDR1 is SGHAT, CDR2 FQNNGV.

Material for sequencing was peripheral blood or thyroid tissue (not recorded which). This chain connects TRBV11-2 to TRBJ1-1; TRBD1 might be the D (6 bases). The source of this sequence is an adult woman with Graves' disease, either hyperthyroidism or ophthalmopathy (not recorded which). The DNA for the CDR3 is TGTGCCAGCAGCTTACAGGGGACAAAAGCTTTCTTT. It codes for CASSLQGTKAFF.